A single sample is the source of the 23 T cell receptor beta chains below, sequenced in a study of regulatory T cells in long-lasting Graves disease. The time point was: newly diagnosed GD, antithyroid drugs for less than 3 months. Researchers made the TCR library from RNA that was extracted from PBMCs. Relying on iRepertoire HTBI primers and Arm-PCR of CDR3 regions, the team built TCR beta libraries. TCRdb independently ran MiXCR on the multiplex PCR reads; one entry per CDR3 protein. The table has under 450,000 distinct CDR3 sequences, 15% to 20% seen once; the top ten hold about 19%. These data also featured in a second study, about T cells in Graves' hyperthyroidism and ophthalmopathy.

The sample consisted of peripheral blood mononuclear cells (PBMCs), taken at new diagnosis, from a patient treated with antithyroid drugs. These receptors originate from a woman aged 18 to 35 with Graves disease.

This clonotype was found many times. As DNA, the CDR3 is TGTGCCAGCAGCCCACCTACCGCGGGCGTTCGGGCAGATACGCAGTATTTT. Its protein is CASSPPTAGVRADTQYF. The chain carries TRBV7-9 and TRBJ2-3; tentative D call: TRBD2 (5 bases). The CDR3 runs 17 residues. Germline V CDR1 and CDR2: SEHNR, FQNEAQ (reference sequence). V gave up 5 bases and J gave up 4 bases, with 22 bases separating them.

This clonotype has a count of ten or more. The chain couples TRBV12-3 or TRBV12-4 to TRBJ1-2, with D uncertain. V lost 5 bases to trimming and J lost 0 bases, with 10 bases between them. There are 14 residues in the CDR3. The CDR3 DNA is TGTGCCAGCAGTCTACCTTTGTCTAACTATGGCTACACCTTC. Its protein is CASSLPLSNYGYTF.

This clonotype appeared many times. The V call is TRBV4-2, the J call TRBJ1-1; D is unclear. Germline lookup yields CDR1 LGHNA and CDR2 YNFKEQ. V was cut by 2 bases and J by 6 bases, with 16 bases left in between. The CDR3 runs 15 residues. This CDR3 reads CASSQRRGSLAEAFF. CDR3 coding DNA: TGTGCCAGCAGCCAAAGGCGCGGAAGCCTCGCTGAAGCTTTCTTT.

The chain couples TRBV28 to TRBJ2-1; TRBD2 agrees at 16 bases. The CDR3 is 15 residues long. CDR1 is MDHEN and CDR2 is SYDVKM in the germline V gene. The trim removed 6 bases at V and 15 bases at J, leaving 11 bases unmatched. The CDR3 coding sequence is TGTGCCAGCAGCCGCAAACCGGGACTAGCGGGAGGGGGGTTCTTC. It specifies CASSRKPGLAGGGFF.

The sample holds many counts of this clonotype. The chain employs TRBV20-1 and TRBJ2-7; 8 nucleotides match TRBD1. CDR1 is DFQATT and CDR2 is SNEGSKA in the germline V gene (reference sequence). The CDR3 is made up of 13 amino acids. Unmatched junction bases numbered 7, after V lost 6 bases and J lost 3 bases. CDR3 sequence reads: CSATHTGGYEQYF. The CDR3 coding sequence is TGCAGTGCCACTCACACAGGGGGCTACGAGCAGTACTTC.

J is TRBJ1-5 and V is TRBV20-1, with 9 bases lining up with TRBD1. CDR3 length: 13 residues. Germline trimming cut 3 bases from V and 7 bases from J; bases unmatched to any gene: 4. Germline V gives CDR1 DFQATT, CDR2 SNEGSKA (reference sequence). CDR3 sequence (DNA): TGCAGTGCTAGGAGGACAGGGGAACAGCCCCAGCATTTT. Its protein is CSARRTGEQPQHF.

Regarding this clonotype: A much larger clone lies a single base off, so this may be a read error. V and J are TRBV6-1 and TRBJ2-2; the D is unclear. This CDR3 region has 12 residues. The V gene's germline CDR1 is MNHNS and CDR2 SASEGT. This CDR3 reads CGSSLILGELFF. CDR3 in DNA: TGTGGCAGCAGCCTTATTCTCGGGGAGCTGTTTTTT.

Turning to this clonotype: This could be a read error, since a much larger clone is one nucleotide away. The chain combines TRBV5-1 with TRBJ2-1; TRBD1 matches at 7 bases. The CDR3 has 16 amino acids. CDR1 SGHRS and CDR2 YFSETQ come from the germline V gene. The CDR3 nucleotides read TGCGCCAGCAACCCAGGGGGTCTAAGCTCCTACAAGGAGCAGTTCTTC. Translation gives CASNPGGLSSYKEQFF. The complete variable domain, with remaining parts taken from reference TRBV5-1 and TRBJ2-1, reads KAGVTQTPRYLIKTRGQQVTLSCSPISGHRSVSWYQQTPGQGLQFLFEYFSETQRNKGNFPGRFSGRQFSNSRSEMNVSTLELGDSALYLCASNPGGLSSYKEQFFGPGTRLTVL.

Many counts were recorded for this clonotype. The J gene is TRBJ2-5, the V gene TRBV5-5; no reliable D call. Germline values: CDR1 SGHKS, CDR2 YYEKEE (reference sequence). The CDR3 covers 13 residues. V was shortened by 1 base and J by 2 bases, with 6 bases between the two germline ends. The CDR3 region is CASSLNSQETQYF. For the CDR3, the DNA is TGTGCCAGCAGCTTGAACTCACAAGAGACCCAGTACTTC.

This clonotype was seen only a few times. J is TRBJ2-1 and V is TRBV7-3, with 8 nucleotides matching TRBD2. The CDR3 contains 14 residues. From germline, CDR1 is SGHTA and CDR2 FQGTGA. V lost 5 bases, J lost 6 bases, and 6 bases stayed unmatched. The CDR3, as DNA: TGTGCCAGCAGCGAGCGGGAGAGTCCCAATGAGCAGTTCTTC. It specifies CASSERESPNEQFF.

As concerns this clonotype: A read error may be the cause here, since a much bigger clone is one base away. The chain joins TRBV5-1 to TRBJ2-1, with D perhaps TRBD2 (6 bases). This CDR3 has 16 residues. Germline V lookup: CDR1 SGHRS, CDR2 YFSETQ. CDR3: CASSLPSPLARKTQCF. DNA of the CDR3: TGCGCCAGCAGCTTACCGTCACCACTAGCTAGGAAGACCCAGTGCTTC.

Comments on this clonotype: Germline and junction disagree at one end, which may indicate a read error. The genes are TRBV20-1 and TRBJ2-1; possibly TRBD2 for D (5 bases). CDR3 size: 15 residues. The germline V gene encodes CDR1 DFQATT and CDR2 SNEGSKA (reference sequence). In DNA, the CDR3 is TGCAGTGCTAGAGACGCGGGCGTCCCCTACAATGAGCAGTCCTTC. The encoded protein is CSARDAGVPYNEQSF.

This clonotype was counted ten times or more. This rearrangement joins TRBV5-5 to TRBJ2-3; D may be TRBD1 or TRBD2 (5 bases each). Per the germline V gene, CDR1 is SGHKS and CDR2 is YYEKEE (reference sequence). This CDR3 region has 14 residues. V was shortened by 3 bases and J by 2 bases, with 10 bases between the two germline ends. The CDR3 loop reads CASSSGAATDTQYF. CDR3 bases: TGTGCCAGCAGCTCCGGGGCGGCCACAGATACGCAGTATTTT.

This clonotype was picked up many times. The V and J genes are TRBV10-3 and TRBJ1-5; D ambiguous. CDR1 and CDR2 (germline): ENHRY, SYGVKD. CDR3 length equals 14 residues. V was cut by 6 bases and J by 3 bases, with 12 bases left in between. The CDR3 DNA reads TGTGCCATCAGCAGCGACACCCCCAATCAGCCCCAGCATTTT. Translating it yields CAISSDTPNQPQHF.

The chain has TRBV9 and TRBJ1-5; tentative D call: TRBD1 (6 bases). This CDR3 is built from 13 residues. Germline CDR1 and CDR2: SGDLS and YYNGEE. Trimming removed 3 bases at V and 7 bases at J, with 11 bases between. CDR3 sequence (DNA): TGTGCCAGCAGCGCCTCAGGGGAACAGCCCCAGCATTTT. Its translation: CASSASGEQPQHF.

This clonotype was found many times. This chain uses TRBV28 with TRBJ1-1, with 9 bases aligning to TRBD1. The CDR3 totals 15 residues. Germline values: CDR1 MDHEN, CDR2 SYDVKM. The junction had 6 bases not matched to a gene; V was cut back by 6 bases and J by 1 base. CDR3 region: CASRAAGQGNTEAFF. Written as DNA, the CDR3 is TGTGCCAGCAGAGCCGCGGGACAGGGGAACACTGAAGCTTTCTTT.

This chain links TRBV9 with TRBJ2-2, with TRBD1 matching over 7 bases. With 3 bases clipped from V and 5 bases from J, the junction kept 10 bases outside the gene matches. This CDR3 is built from 16 residues. Germline CDR1 is SGDLS and CDR2 is YYNGEE. The CDR3 is CASSARQGFETGELFF. The CDR3 coding sequence is TGTGCCAGCAGCGCCCGACAGGGATTTGAAACCGGGGAGCTGTTTTTT.

This clonotype has a handful of counts. CDR3 in DNA: TGCGCCAGCAGCTTGGGTTCGACGGGATTAGGTGGCTACACCTTC. Its protein is CASSLGSTGLGGYTF. The chain is built from TRBV5-1 and TRBJ1-2, with D uncertain. Germline V gene sequence: CDR1 SGHRS, CDR2 YFSETQ. The CDR3 has 15 residues. V was cut by 0 bases and J by 7 bases, with 16 bases left in between.

This clonotype was seen many times. The CDR3 sequence: CASSLPGGTDTQYF. The CDR3 region has the DNA TGTGCCAGCAGCTTACCCGGTGGCACAGATACGCAGTATTTT. The chain is built from TRBV7-9 and TRBJ2-3; no clear D. Germline assignment: CDR1 SEHNR and CDR2 FQNEAQ (reference sequence). Trimming left V 2 bases short and J 1 base short, with 7 bases between. The CDR3 extends over 14 amino acids.

In this sample, this clonotype turned up many times. The J gene is TRBJ1-5, the V gene TRBV28; no definite D call. V dropped 6 bases and J dropped 4 bases, with 7 bases sitting between them. Looked up from germline, CDR1 is MDHEN and CDR2 is SYDVKM. The CDR3 consists of 12 residues. The CDR3: CASRQENQPQHF. The CDR3 DNA follows: TGTGCCAGCAGGCAGGAAAATCAGCCCCAGCATTTT.

V usage is TRBV9 and J usage is TRBJ1-4, with D maybe TRBD1 (6 bases). This CDR3 is built from 17 residues. V gave up 3 bases and J gave up 5 bases, with 20 bases separating them. Per the germline V gene, CDR1 is SGDLS and CDR2 is YYNGEE. The CDR3 here is CASSAALQGGGNEKLFF. The CDR3, as DNA: TGTGCCAGCAGCGCAGCCCTCCAAGGGGGGGGGAATGAAAAACTGTTTTTT.

With respect to this clonotype: The conserved phenylalanine or tryptophan normally closing the CDR3 is absent here, so this likely arose from a read error. The chain combines TRBV7-2 with TRBJ2-1; 10 nucleotides align to TRBD2. Germline loops: CDR1 SGHTA, CDR2 FQGNSA. The CDR3 loop spans 15 amino acids. The junction had 3 bases not matched to a gene; V was cut back by 5 bases and J by 2 bases. The CDR3 DNA is TGTGCCAGCAGCCCAGGACTAGCGGCCTACAATGAGCAGTTCTCC. This encodes CASSPGLAAYNEQFS.

CDR3 protein: CASSYDGSGEPYGYTF. The CDR3 DNA is TGTGCCAGCAGTTACGATGGTAGCGGCGAACCCTATGGCTACACCTTC. This chain uses TRBV6-2 or TRBV6-3 with TRBJ1-2; D not resolved. CDR3 length equals 16 residues. Germline V gene lookup returns CDR1 MNHEY and CDR2 SVGEGT. V lost 2 bases, J lost 4 bases, and 17 bases lay in between.